The rows below give T cell receptor beta chains drawn from one sample of a study of blood T cell repertoires in COVID-19. Produced via immunoSEQ multiplex PCR; TCRdb's table is partial and in-frame only. The table includes 130,000 to 150,000 clones, approximately 88% detected once. The sample taken for sequencing was PBMCs or T cells enriched from blood (not recorded which). The receptors come from a woman aged 30 to 39 with acute COVID-19. Both conserved end residues are part of each CDR3. A D gene is named only where the DNA matches it firmly. The size entry is marked missing in some rows and otherwise reads once, few, many or a size class.

CDR3: CASRGLKGNYEQYF
DNA: TGTGCCAGCAGGGGGCTTAAGGGGAACTACGAGCAGTACTTC
V: TRBV27
size: .
D: .
J: TRBJ2-7

CDR3: CASSFRTGWETQYF
DNA: TGTGCCAGCAGCTTTAGGACAGGGTGGGAGACCCAGTACTTC
V: TRBV7-8
size: .
D: TRBD1
J: TRBJ2-5

CDR3: CASSPTSSGDEQYF
DNA: TGTGCCAGCTCACCGACAAGCTCAGGCGACGAGCAGTACTTC
V: TRBV18
size: .
D: .
J: TRBJ2-7

CDR3: CASSQGQYEQYF
DNA: TGTGCCAGCAGCCAGGGGCAGTACGAGCAGTACTTC
V: TRBV2
size: .
D: .
J: TRBJ2-7

CDR3: CASSPTGGDQPQHF
DNA: TGTGCCAGCTCACCCACAGGGGGTGATCAGCCCCAGCATTTT
V: TRBV18
size: .
D: TRBD1
J: TRBJ1-5

CDR3: CASSVDSSNQPQHF
DNA: TGCGCCAGCAGCGTCGACAGTTCCAATCAGCCCCAGCATTTT
V: TRBV5-1
size: .
D: .
J: TRBJ1-5

CDR3: CASSKTGDNEQFF
DNA: TGTGCCAGCAGCAAGACTGGAGACAATGAGCAGTTCTTC
V: TRBV3-1/TRBV3-2
size: few
D: .
J: TRBJ2-1

CDR3: CASSPTRADGYTF
DNA: TGTGCCAGCAGCCCAACAAGAGCGGATGGCTACACCTTC
V: TRBV3-1/TRBV3-2
size: .
D: .
J: TRBJ1-2

CDR3: CASSSHSRSGANVLTF
DNA: TGTGCCAGCAGCTCCCACTCCCGCTCTGGGGCCAACGTCCTGACTTTC
V: TRBV7-3
size: .
D: .
J: TRBJ2-6

CDR3: CASSYGSGTDTQYF
DNA: TGTGCCAGCAGTTACGGGAGTGGAACAGATACGCAGTATTTT
V: TRBV6-2/TRBV6-3
size: few
D: .
J: TRBJ2-3

CDR3: CASSIAPGSVRAFF
DNA: TGTGCCAGCAGTATCGCTCCGGGGTCAGTACGAGCTTTCTTT
V: TRBV27
size: .
D: .
J: TRBJ1-1

CDR3: CASSAASGRTDTQYF
DNA: TGTGCCAGCAGTGCGGCTAGCGGGAGGACAGATACGCAGTATTTT
V: TRBV6-4
size: .
D: TRBD2
J: TRBJ2-3

CDR3: CASSRHPRDTQYF
DNA: TGTGCCAGCAGTCGACACCCTCGGGATACGCAGTATTTT
V: TRBV12-3/TRBV12-4
size: .
D: .
J: TRBJ2-3

CDR3: CASSDETFSPRTAAGYTF
DNA: TGTGCCAGCAGTGATGAAACCTTCTCCCCCAGGACAGCGGCGGGCTACACCTTC
V: TRBV6-1
size: .
D: .
J: TRBJ1-2

CDR3: CASRRTGQSNYGYTF
DNA: TGTGCCAGCAGACGGACGGGACAGAGTAACTATGGCTACACCTTC
V: TRBV28
size: .
D: TRBD1
J: TRBJ1-2

CDR3: CASSRQGKETQYF
DNA: TGTGCCAGCTCACGACAGGGTAAAGAGACCCAGTACTTC
V: TRBV18
size: .
D: TRBD1
J: TRBJ2-5

CDR3: CASSDSPGTGAETQYF
DNA: TGTGCCAGCAGTGACTCCCCGGGGACAGGGGCGGAGACCCAGTACTTC
V: TRBV6-4
size: .
D: TRBD1
J: TRBJ2-5

CDR3: CASSLLVENEKLFF
DNA: TGTGCCAGCAGCCTCCTGGTCGAGAATGAAAAACTGTTTTTT
V: TRBV7-9
size: .
D: .
J: TRBJ1-4

CDR3: CASSLGAGGAYEQYF
DNA: TGTGCCAGCAGCTTGGGAGCGGGAGGCGCATACGAGCAGTACTTC
V: TRBV11-2
size: once
D: TRBD2
J: TRBJ2-7

CDR3: CASSDRPGNTEAFF
DNA: TGTGCCAGCAGTGACCGCCCAGGTAACACTGAAGCTTTCTTT
V: TRBV2
size: few
D: .
J: TRBJ1-1

CDR3: CASSWGLAGEETQYF
DNA: TGTGCCAGCAGCTGGGGACTAGCGGGAGAAGAGACCCAGTACTTC
V: TRBV7-3
size: .
D: TRBD2
J: TRBJ2-5

CDR3: CSVDTGVGTEAFF
DNA: TGCAGCGTGGATACAGGGGTTGGCACTGAAGCTTTCTTT
V: TRBV29-1
size: .
D: TRBD1
J: TRBJ1-1

CDR3: CASLNDRGGELFF
DNA: TGTGCCAGCTTAAACGACCGAGGGGGGGAGCTGTTTTTT
V: TRBV2
size: .
D: .
J: TRBJ2-2

CDR3: CASSLDGFGTFQETQYF
DNA: TGTGCCAGCAGCTTAGACGGATTCGGGACATTCCAAGAGACCCAGTACTTC
V: TRBV11-2
size: .
D: .
J: TRBJ2-5

CDR3: CAISEGTGSTDTQYF
DNA: TGTGCCATCAGTGAAGGCACGGGGAGCACAGATACGCAGTATTTT
V: TRBV10-3
size: once
D: .
J: TRBJ2-3

CDR3: CAWGGAREQYF
DNA: TGTGCCTGGGGAGGAGCGCGGGAGCAGTACTTC
V: TRBV30
size: .
D: .
J: TRBJ2-7

CDR3: CASSYTGTGGLEAFF
DNA: TGTGCCAGCAGTTACACCGGGACAGGGGGCCTGGAAGCTTTCTTT
V: TRBV6-5
size: .
D: TRBD1
J: TRBJ1-1

CDR3: CASSSSADTQYF
DNA: TGTGCCAGCAGTAGTAGCGCAGATACGCAGTATTTT
V: TRBV6-6
size: .
D: .
J: TRBJ2-3

CDR3: CASSQENSVFYGYTF
DNA: TGCGCCAGCAGCCAAGAGAACTCTGTATTCTATGGCTACACCTTC
V: TRBV4-3
size: .
D: .
J: TRBJ1-2

CDR3: CASSGGLAKNIQYF
DNA: TGTGCCAGCAGCGGGGGACTAGCCAAAAACATTCAGTACTTC
V: TRBV5-5
size: .
D: .
J: TRBJ2-4

CDR3: CASSWDRDQPQHF
DNA: TGTGCCAGCAGCTGGGACAGGGATCAGCCCCAGCATTTT
V: TRBV7-6
size: .
D: TRBD1
J: TRBJ1-5

CDR3: CASSNPGQGLGAVGYTF
DNA: TGTGCCAGCAGCAACCCGGGACAGGGACTAGGAGCGGTTGGCTACACCTTC
V: TRBV21-1
size: .
D: .
J: TRBJ1-2

CDR3: CASSLAPEQFF
DNA: TGTGCCAGCAGCTTAGCTCCTGAGCAGTTCTTC
V: TRBV11-2
size: .
D: .
J: TRBJ2-1

CDR3: CASSGGRPPDTQYF
DNA: TGTGCCAGCAGCGGCGGGCGGCCCCCGGATACGCAGTATTTT
V: TRBV7-3
size: .
D: .
J: TRBJ2-3

CDR3: CASRRLETEAFF
DNA: TGTGCCAGCAGACGACTGGAAACTGAAGCTTTCTTT
V: TRBV28
size: .
D: .
J: TRBJ1-1

CDR3: CATRTGNNSPLHF
DNA: TGTGCCACTAGGACAGGGAATAATTCACCCCTCCACTTT
V: TRBV28
size: once
D: TRBD1
J: TRBJ1-6

CDR3: CASSPGTGGYEQYF
DNA: TGCGCCAGCAGCCCAGGGACAGGGGGCTACGAGCAGTACTTC
V: TRBV5-1
size: .
D: TRBD1
J: TRBJ2-7

CDR3: CASSLDRPNYGYTF
DNA: TGCGCCAGCAGCTTGGACAGGCCCAACTATGGCTACACCTTC
V: TRBV5-1
size: .
D: .
J: TRBJ1-2

CDR3: CASSQDVPGAYNEQFF
DNA: TGTGCCAGCAGCCAAGATGTCCCCGGGGCCTACAATGAGCAGTTCTTC
V: TRBV14
size: .
D: .
J: TRBJ2-1

CDR3: CASTGQGSYEQYF
DNA: TGTGCCAGCACCGGACAGGGGTCCTACGAGCAGTACTTC
V: TRBV6-5
size: .
D: TRBD1
J: TRBJ2-7

CDR3: CASSRFGGQGYEQYF
DNA: TGCGCCAGCAGCCGTTTTGGTGGACAGGGATACGAGCAGTACTTC
V: TRBV4-3
size: few
D: TRBD1
J: TRBJ2-7

CDR3: CASSLTTDSSYNSPLHF
DNA: TGTGCCAGCAGCTTAACTACCGATAGCTCCTATAATTCACCCCTCCACTTT
V: TRBV5-6
size: .
D: .
J: TRBJ1-6

CDR3: CANTTGTDNQPQHF
DNA: TGTGCCAATACGACAGGGACCGACAATCAGCCCCAGCATTTT
V: TRBV5-4
size: .
D: TRBD1
J: TRBJ1-5

CDR3: CASSEGSDRTPFQETQYF
DNA: TGTGCCAGCAGTGAGGGAAGCGACAGGACCCCCTTCCAAGAGACCCAGTACTTC
V: TRBV6-1
size: .
D: .
J: TRBJ2-5

CDR3: CASSYGTANNSPLHF
DNA: TGTGCCAGCAGCTATGGGACAGCAAATAATTCACCCCTCCACTTT
V: TRBV7-2
size: .
D: TRBD1
J: TRBJ1-6

CDR3: CSVGQGSGGDTQYF
DNA: TGCAGCGTTGGACAGGGGTCGGGGGGAGATACGCAGTATTTT
V: TRBV29-1
size: once
D: .
J: TRBJ2-3

CDR3: CASTPPLGGGSEQFF
DNA: TGTGCCAGCACCCCCCCGCTTGGGGGAGGGAGTGAGCAGTTCTTC
V: TRBV28
size: .
D: TRBD2
J: TRBJ2-1

CDR3: CASSRTGRTEAFF
DNA: TGTGCCAGCAGTCGGACAGGGAGAACTGAAGCTTTCTTT
V: TRBV6-4
size: .
D: TRBD1
J: TRBJ1-1

CDR3: CASSFGQGQETQYF
DNA: TGCGCCAGCAGCTTCGGACAGGGGCAAGAGACCCAGTACTTC
V: TRBV5-1
size: .
D: TRBD1
J: TRBJ2-5

CDR3: CASSLRGSYEQYF
DNA: TGCGCCAGCAGCCTCAGGGGCAGCTACGAGCAGTACTTC
V: TRBV5-1
size: .
D: .
J: TRBJ2-7

CDR3: CASSRDWRGNQPQHF
DNA: TGCGCCAGCAGCCGGGACTGGAGAGGCAATCAGCCCCAGCATTTT
V: TRBV5-1
size: .
D: .
J: TRBJ1-5

CDR3: CASSLAEGEKLFF
DNA: TGTGCCAGCAGCTTAGCCGAGGGCGAAAAACTGTTTTTT
V: TRBV11-3
size: .
D: .
J: TRBJ1-4

CDR3: CASSPSGGAAYEQYF
DNA: TGTGCCAGCAGCCCCTCCGGAGGGGCCGCCTACGAGCAGTACTTC
V: TRBV6-5
size: .
D: .
J: TRBJ2-7

CDR3: CASSMYWDTSGELFF
DNA: TGTGCCAGTAGTATGTATTGGGACACCTCCGGGGAGCTGTTTTTT
V: TRBV19
size: .
D: .
J: TRBJ2-2

CDR3: CATTGASNEQYF
DNA: TGCGCCACAACTGGGGCTAGTAACGAGCAGTACTTC
V: TRBV5-1
size: .
D: .
J: TRBJ2-7

CDR3: CASSYPSGKLFF
DNA: TGTGCCAGCAGCTACCCATCAGGAAAACTGTTTTTT
V: TRBV5-6
size: .
D: .
J: TRBJ1-4

CDR3: CASSLWGTGSYEQYF
DNA: TGTGCCAGCAGCTTATGGGGGACAGGTTCCTACGAGCAGTACTTC
V: TRBV7-8
size: .
D: TRBD1
J: TRBJ2-7

CDR3: CASSPPGTSGSTPYNEQFF
DNA: TGTGCCAGCTCACCACCCGGGACTAGCGGGAGTACCCCTTACAATGAGCAGTTCTTC
V: TRBV18
size: .
D: TRBD2
J: TRBJ2-1

CDR3: CASSLVAGRGQPQHF
DNA: TGTGCCAGCAGCTTAGTGGCCGGGCGGGGCCAGCCCCAGCATTTT
V: TRBV7-8
size: .
D: .
J: TRBJ1-5